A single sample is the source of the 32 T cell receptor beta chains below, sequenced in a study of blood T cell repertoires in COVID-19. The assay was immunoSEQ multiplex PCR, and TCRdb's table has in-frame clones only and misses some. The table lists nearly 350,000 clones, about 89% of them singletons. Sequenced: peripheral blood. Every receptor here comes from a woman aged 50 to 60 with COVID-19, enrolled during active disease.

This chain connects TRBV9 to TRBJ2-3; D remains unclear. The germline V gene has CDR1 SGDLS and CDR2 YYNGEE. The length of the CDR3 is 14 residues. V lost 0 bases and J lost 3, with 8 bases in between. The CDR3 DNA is TGTGCCAGCAGCGTAGAAACAAGAACAGATACGCAGTATTTT. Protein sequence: CASSVETRTDTQYF.

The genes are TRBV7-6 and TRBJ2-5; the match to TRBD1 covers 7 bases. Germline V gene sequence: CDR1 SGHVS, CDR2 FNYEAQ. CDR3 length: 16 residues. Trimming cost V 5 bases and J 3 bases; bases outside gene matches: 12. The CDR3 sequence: CASSPKNDRAKETQYF. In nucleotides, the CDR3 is TGTGCCAGCAGCCCCAAAAACGACAGGGCGAAAGAGACCCAGTACTTC.

CDR3 DNA sequence: TGCGCCAGCAGCTTGTTAGGTACTAGCGCGTCCTACAATGAGCAGTTCTTC. As protein: CASSLLGTSASYNEQFF. This chain joins TRBV5-1 and TRBJ2-1, with 7 bases that match TRBD2. Germline V gene sequence: CDR1 SGHRS, CDR2 YFSETQ. J gave up 1 base and V 1 base, and 8 bases lay outside the gene matches. This CDR3 region has 17 residues.

CDR3 loop: CASSQRPAGVTSSYNEQFF. CDR3 DNA: TGTGCCAGCAGCCAACGTCCGGCGGGAGTGACGAGCTCCTACAATGAGCAGTTCTTC. This chain joins TRBV3-1 (or the pseudogene TRBV3-2) and TRBJ2-1, with 7 bases lining up with TRBD2. Germline CDR1 is LGHDT and CDR2 is YNNKEL (reference sequence). V trimming: 2 bases; J trimming: 0 bases; junction bases outside the gene matches: 13. CDR3 length: 19 amino acids.

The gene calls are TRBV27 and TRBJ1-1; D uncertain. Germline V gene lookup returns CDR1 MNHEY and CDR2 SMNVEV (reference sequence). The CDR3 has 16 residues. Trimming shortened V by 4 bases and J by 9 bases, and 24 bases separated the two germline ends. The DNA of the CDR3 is TGTGCCAGCAGTTCAATTTTCTCGGAGTCGGCGGGAAAAGCTTTCTTT. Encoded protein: CASSSIFSESAGKAFF.

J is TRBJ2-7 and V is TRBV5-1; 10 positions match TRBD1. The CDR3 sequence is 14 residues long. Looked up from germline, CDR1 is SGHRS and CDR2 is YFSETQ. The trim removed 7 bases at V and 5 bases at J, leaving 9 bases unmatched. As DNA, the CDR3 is TGCGCCAGCGGAAGGGACAGGGGAAACCACGAGCAGTACTTC. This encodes CASGRDRGNHEQYF.

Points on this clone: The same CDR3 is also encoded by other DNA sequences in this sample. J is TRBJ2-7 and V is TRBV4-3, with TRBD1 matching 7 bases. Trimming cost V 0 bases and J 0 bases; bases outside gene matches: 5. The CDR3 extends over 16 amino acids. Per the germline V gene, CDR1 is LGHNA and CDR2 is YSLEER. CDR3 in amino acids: CASSQDRGQSSYEQYF. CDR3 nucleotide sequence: TGCGCCAGCAGCCAAGATAGGGGACAGAGCTCCTACGAGCAGTACTTC.

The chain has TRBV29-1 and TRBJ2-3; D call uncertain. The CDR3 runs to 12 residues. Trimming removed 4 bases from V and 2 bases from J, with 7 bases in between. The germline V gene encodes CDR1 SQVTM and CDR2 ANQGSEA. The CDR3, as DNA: TGCAGCGTTGTTGCGGACACAGATACGCAGTATTTT. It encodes CSVVADTDTQYF.

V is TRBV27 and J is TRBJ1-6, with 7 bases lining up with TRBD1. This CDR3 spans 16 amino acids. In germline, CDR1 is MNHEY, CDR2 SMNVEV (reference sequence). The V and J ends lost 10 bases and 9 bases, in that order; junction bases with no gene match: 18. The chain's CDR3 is CATAKDTRGLGSPLHF. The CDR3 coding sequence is TGTGCCACCGCTAAGGATACGAGGGGGCTCGGTTCACCCCTCCACTTT.

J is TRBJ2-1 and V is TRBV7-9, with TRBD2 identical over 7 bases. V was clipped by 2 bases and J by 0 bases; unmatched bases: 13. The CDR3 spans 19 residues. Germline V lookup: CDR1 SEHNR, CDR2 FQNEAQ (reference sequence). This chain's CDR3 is CASSLLYPSGTDSYNEQFF. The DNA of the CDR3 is TGTGCCAGCAGCTTATTGTACCCTAGCGGAACCGACTCCTACAATGAGCAGTTCTTC.

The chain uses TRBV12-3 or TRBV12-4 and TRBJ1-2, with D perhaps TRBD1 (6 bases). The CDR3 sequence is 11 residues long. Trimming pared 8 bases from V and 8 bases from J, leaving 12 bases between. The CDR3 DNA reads TGTGCCAGCCAGAGAGACAGGGGCTACACCTTC. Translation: CASQRDRGYTF.

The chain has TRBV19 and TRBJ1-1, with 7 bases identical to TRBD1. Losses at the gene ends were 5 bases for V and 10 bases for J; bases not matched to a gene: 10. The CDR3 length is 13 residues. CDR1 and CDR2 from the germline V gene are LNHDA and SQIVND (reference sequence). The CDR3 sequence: CASSPQGSLGAFF. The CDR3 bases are TGTGCCAGTAGTCCACAGGGGTCTCTGGGAGCTTTCTTT.

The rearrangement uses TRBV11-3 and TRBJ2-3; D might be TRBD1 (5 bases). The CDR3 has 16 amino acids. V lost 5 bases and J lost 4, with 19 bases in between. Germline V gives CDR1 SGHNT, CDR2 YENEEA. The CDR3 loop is CASSPILDRVSDTQYF. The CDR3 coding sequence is TGTGCCAGCAGCCCCATTCTCGACAGAGTATCAGATACGCAGTATTTT.

The CDR3 DNA reads TGTGCCACCAGTGATTTTAGGGGGACAGGGTCTAACAATGAGCAGTTCTTC. It translates to CATSDFRGTGSNNEQFF. This rearrangement joins TRBV24-1 to TRBJ2-1; 9 nucleotides align to TRBD1. With 1 base clipped from V and 5 bases from J, the junction kept 8 bases outside the gene matches. The germline gives CDR1 KGHDR, CDR2 SFDVKD. This CDR3 contains 17 residues.

CDR3 bases: TGTGCCAGCAGCTTAGGTGCCGGTTCGGATTCACCCCTCCACTTT. Translated: CASSLGAGSDSPLHF. The V call is TRBV11-2, the J call TRBJ1-6; no clear D gene. Germline CDR1 and CDR2: SGHAT and FQNNGV. The length of the CDR3 is 15 residues. Trimming cost V 1 base and J 8 bases, with 12 bases left between them.

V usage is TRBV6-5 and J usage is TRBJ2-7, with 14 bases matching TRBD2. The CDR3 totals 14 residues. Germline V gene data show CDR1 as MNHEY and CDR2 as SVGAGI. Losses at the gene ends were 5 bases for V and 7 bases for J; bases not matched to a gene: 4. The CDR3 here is CASSKTSGRGEQYF. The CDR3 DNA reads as TGTGCCAGCAGTAAGACTAGCGGGAGGGGAGAGCAGTACTTC.

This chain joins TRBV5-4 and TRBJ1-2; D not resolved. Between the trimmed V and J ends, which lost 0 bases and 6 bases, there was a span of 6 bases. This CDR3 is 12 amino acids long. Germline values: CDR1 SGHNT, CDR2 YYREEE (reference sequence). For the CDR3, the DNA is TGTGCCAGCAGCTTGGCCCAGGATGGCTACACCTTC. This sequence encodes CASSLAQDGYTF.

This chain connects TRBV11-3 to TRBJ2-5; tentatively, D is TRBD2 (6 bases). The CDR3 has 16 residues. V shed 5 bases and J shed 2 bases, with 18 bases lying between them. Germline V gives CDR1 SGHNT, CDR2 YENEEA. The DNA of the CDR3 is TGTGCCAGCAGCACTCCTTGGAGGGAGAGGCAAGAGACCCAGTACTTC. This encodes CASSTPWRERQETQYF.

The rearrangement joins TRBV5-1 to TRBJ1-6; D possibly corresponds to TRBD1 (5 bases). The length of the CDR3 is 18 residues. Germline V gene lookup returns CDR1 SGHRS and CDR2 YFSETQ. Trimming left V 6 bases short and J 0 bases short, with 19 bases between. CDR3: CASTEGKGAYSYNSPLHF. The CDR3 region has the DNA TGCGCCAGCACGGAGGGCAAAGGGGCCTACTCCTATAATTCACCCCTCCACTTT.

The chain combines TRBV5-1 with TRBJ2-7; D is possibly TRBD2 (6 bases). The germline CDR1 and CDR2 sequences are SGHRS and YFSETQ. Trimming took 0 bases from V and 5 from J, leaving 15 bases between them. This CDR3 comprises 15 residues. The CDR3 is CASSLARGGRDEQYF. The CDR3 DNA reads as TGCGCCAGCAGCTTGGCAAGAGGAGGGCGTGACGAGCAGTACTTC.

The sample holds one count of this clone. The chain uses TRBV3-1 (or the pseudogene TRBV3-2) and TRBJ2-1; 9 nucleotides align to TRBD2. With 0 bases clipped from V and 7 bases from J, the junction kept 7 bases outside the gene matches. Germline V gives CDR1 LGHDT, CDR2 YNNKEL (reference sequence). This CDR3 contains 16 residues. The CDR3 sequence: CASSQDLASGMNEQFF. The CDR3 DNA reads TGTGCCAGCAGCCAAGACTTGGCTAGCGGGATGAATGAGCAGTTCTTC.

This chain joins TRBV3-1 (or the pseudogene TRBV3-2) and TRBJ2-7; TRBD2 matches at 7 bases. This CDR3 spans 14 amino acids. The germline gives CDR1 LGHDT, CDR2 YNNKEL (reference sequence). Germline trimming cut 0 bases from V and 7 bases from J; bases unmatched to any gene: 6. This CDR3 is CASSQDSTGGEQYF. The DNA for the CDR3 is TGTGCCAGCAGCCAAGATTCGACCGGGGGGGAGCAGTACTTC.

The CDR3 loop is CASSYLAGVRGTQYF. In DNA form, the CDR3 reads TGTGCCAGCAGTTATTTGGCGGGAGTGAGGGGTACGCAGTATTTT. The V and J genes are TRBV6-2 or TRBV6-3 and TRBJ2-3; 7 bases align to TRBD2. The germline gives CDR1 MNHEY, CDR2 SVGEGT. The J segment lost 8 bases and the V segment lost 3 bases, leaving 11 bases of the junction unmatched. There are 15 residues in the CDR3.

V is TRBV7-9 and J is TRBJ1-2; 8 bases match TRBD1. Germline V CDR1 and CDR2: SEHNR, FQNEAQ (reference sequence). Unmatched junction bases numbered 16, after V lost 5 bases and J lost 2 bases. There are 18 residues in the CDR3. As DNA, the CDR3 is TGTGCCAGCAGCGGGCACCCGGGACAGGTTATCTTCAACTATGGCTACACCTTC. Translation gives CASSGHPGQVIFNYGYTF.

CDR3: CASSSLQGSNQPQHF. The CDR3 bases are TGTGCCAGTAGTAGCCTCCAGGGGTCCAATCAGCCCCAGCATTTT. The rearrangement joins TRBV19 to TRBJ1-5; perhaps TRBD1 as D (6 bases). Germline V lookup: CDR1 LNHDA, CDR2 SQIVND (reference sequence). There are 15 residues in the CDR3. V dropped 4 bases and J dropped 3 bases, with 13 bases sitting between them.

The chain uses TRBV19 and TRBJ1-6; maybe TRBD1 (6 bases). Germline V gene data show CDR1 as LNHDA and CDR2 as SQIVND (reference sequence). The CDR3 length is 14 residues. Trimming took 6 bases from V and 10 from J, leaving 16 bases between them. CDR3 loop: CASRNREGGSPLHF. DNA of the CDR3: TGTGCCAGTAGGAATAGGGAGGGGGGCTCACCCCTCCACTTT.

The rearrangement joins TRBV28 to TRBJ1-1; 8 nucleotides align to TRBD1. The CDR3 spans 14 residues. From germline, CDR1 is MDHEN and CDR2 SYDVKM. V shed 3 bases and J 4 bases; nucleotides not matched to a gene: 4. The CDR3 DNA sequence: TGTGCCAGCAGTTTTAGGACAGGGTTCACTGAAGCTTTCTTT. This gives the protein CASSFRTGFTEAFF.

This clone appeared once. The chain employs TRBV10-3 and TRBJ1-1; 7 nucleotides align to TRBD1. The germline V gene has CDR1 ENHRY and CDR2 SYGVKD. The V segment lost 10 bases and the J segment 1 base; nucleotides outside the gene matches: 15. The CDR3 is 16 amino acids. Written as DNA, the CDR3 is TGTGCCACGTTGACTAGTCCGGGACAGTCGAACACTGAAGCTTTCTTT. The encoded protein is CATLTSPGQSNTEAFF.

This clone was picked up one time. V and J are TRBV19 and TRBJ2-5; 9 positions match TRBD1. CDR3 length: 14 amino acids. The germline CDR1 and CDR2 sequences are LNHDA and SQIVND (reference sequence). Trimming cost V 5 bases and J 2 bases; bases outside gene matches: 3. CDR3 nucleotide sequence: TGTGCCAGTAGTCTGGGACAGGGACAAGAGACCCAGTACTTC. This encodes CASSLGQGQETQYF.

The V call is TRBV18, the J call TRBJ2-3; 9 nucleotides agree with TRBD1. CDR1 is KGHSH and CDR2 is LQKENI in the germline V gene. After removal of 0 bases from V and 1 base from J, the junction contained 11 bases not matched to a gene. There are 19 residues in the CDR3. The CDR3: CASSPPLGQGFVGTDTQYF. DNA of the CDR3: TGTGCCAGCTCACCACCGTTGGGACAGGGATTTGTCGGCACAGATACGCAGTATTTT.

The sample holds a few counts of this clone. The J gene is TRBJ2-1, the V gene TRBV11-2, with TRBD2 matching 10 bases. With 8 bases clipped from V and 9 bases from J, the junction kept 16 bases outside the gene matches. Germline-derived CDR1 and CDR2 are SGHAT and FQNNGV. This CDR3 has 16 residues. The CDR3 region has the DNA TGTGCCAGCCGGGTGTGGAGCGGGAGGGCCTCTGGTGAGCAGTTCTTC. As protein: CASRVWSGRASGEQFF. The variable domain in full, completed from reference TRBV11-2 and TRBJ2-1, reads EAGVAQSPRYKIIEKRQSVAFWCNPISGHATLYWYQQILGQGPKLLIQFQNNGVVDDSQLPKDRFSAERLKGVDSTLKIQPAKLEDSAVYLCASRVWSGRASGEQFFGPGTRLTVL.

The CDR3 bases are TGTGCCAGCAGCAAACTAGCGGGAGGATACAATGAGCAGTTCTTC. Amino acids: CASSKLAGGYNEQFF. V is TRBV11-2 and J is TRBJ2-1; 12 nucleotides match TRBD2. CDR3 length: 15 amino acids. Germline-derived CDR1 and CDR2 are SGHAT and FQNNGV. J lost 4 bases, V lost 5 bases, and 3 bases had no gene match.